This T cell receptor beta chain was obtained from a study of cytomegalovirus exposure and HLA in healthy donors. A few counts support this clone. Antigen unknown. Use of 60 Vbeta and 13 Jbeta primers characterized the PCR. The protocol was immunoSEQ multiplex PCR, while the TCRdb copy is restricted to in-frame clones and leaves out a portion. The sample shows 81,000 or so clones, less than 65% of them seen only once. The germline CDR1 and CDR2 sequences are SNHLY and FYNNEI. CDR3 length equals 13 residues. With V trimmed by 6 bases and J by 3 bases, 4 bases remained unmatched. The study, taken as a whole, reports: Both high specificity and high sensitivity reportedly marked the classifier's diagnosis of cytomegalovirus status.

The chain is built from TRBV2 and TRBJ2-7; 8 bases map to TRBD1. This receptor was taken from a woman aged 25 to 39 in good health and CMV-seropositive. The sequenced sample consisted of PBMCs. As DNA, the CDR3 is TGTGCCAGCAGCAGGGGGCCCCTCTACGAGCAGTACTTC. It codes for CASSRGPLYEQYF.